These 24 T cell receptor beta chains originate from one sample sequenced in a study of graft-versus-host responses after intestinal transplantation. Clones were read by immunoSEQ multiplex PCR, and TCRdb kept only the in-frame ones, dropping some. The sample holds approximately 79,000 clones, about four fifths seen once. No cognate antigen is known for these TCRs. The sequenced sample was unstimulated CD4+ T cells sorted from spleen or lymph node cells, obtained before intestinal transplant. The receptor set was obtained from a human donor who received an intestinal transplant.

The chain recombines TRBV10-3 with TRBJ1-3; TRBD1 matches at 7 bases. Trimming at V came to 6 bases and at J to 0 bases, leaving 2 bases not matched to a gene. The germline gives CDR1 ENHRY, CDR2 SYGVKD. This CDR3 contains 14 residues. The CDR3 DNA follows: TGTGCCATCAGGAGGGACAGCTCTGGAAACACCATATATTTT. It yields the protein CAIRRDSSGNTIYF.

This rearrangement joins TRBV5-1 to TRBJ1-1, with no clear D. The germline V gene has CDR1 SGHRS and CDR2 YFSETQ. Between the trimmed V and J ends, which lost 4 bases and 1 base, there was a span of 8 bases. The CDR3 is 13 amino acids. CDR3 loop: CASSLNKNTEAFF. For the CDR3, the DNA is TGCGCCAGCAGCCTAAATAAGAACACTGAAGCTTTCTTT.

The chain has TRBV6-1 and TRBJ2-5, with TRBD2 matching over 7 bases. Germline loops: CDR1 MNHNS, CDR2 SASEGT. The V and J ends lost 7 bases and 4 bases, in that order; junction bases with no gene match: 6. CDR3 length: 13 residues. Written as DNA, the CDR3 is TGTGCCAGCACCCGTACGGGGGGAGAGACCCAGTACTTC. Its protein is CASTRTGGETQYF.

The genes are TRBV5-1 and TRBJ2-1, with TRBD1 identical over 9 bases. Per germline, CDR1 SGHRS and CDR2 YFSETQ. The CDR3 has 19 amino acids. V shed 0 bases and J 9 bases; nucleotides not matched to a gene: 19. The CDR3 coding sequence is TGCGCCAGCAGCTTGGGCCGAAACCCAGCCCGGGACAGGGATAGTGAGCAGTTCTTC. Translated: CASSLGRNPARDRDSEQFF.

This clone was seen more than once but under ten times. This sequence joins TRBV6-1 and TRBJ2-3; D is ambiguous. V lost 5 bases and J 5 bases, leaving 11 bases between the germline ends. Germline CDR1 and CDR2: MNHNS and SASEGT. This CDR3 has 13 amino acids. The CDR3, as DNA: TGTGCCAGCAGTCCCCGACTCGTAGATACGCAGTATTTT. Translated: CASSPRLVDTQYF.

The CDR3, as DNA: TGTGCCAGCAGTTTAGGGGGACAGGGCCTCTACGAGCAGTACTTC. Its protein is CASSLGGQGLYEQYF. This chain connects TRBV28 to TRBJ2-7, with TRBD1 matching over 9 bases. The CDR3 consists of 15 residues. J lost 3 bases, V lost 2 bases, and 5 bases had no gene match. Germline CDR1 MDHEN, CDR2 SYDVKM. Together with reference TRBV28 and TRBJ2-7, the CDR3 gives the full variable domain: DVKVTQSSRYLVKRTGEKVFLECVQDMDHENMFWYRQDPGLGLRLIYFSYDVKMKEKGDIPEGYSVSREKKERFSLILESASTNQTSMYLCASSLGGQGLYEQYFGPGTRLTVT.

The genes are TRBV7-6 and TRBJ2-6, with 9 nucleotides matching TRBD1. Germline V lookup: CDR1 SGHVS, CDR2 FNYEAQ. Unmatched junction bases numbered 5, after V lost 5 bases and J lost 0 bases. This CDR3 has 17 residues. CDR3 DNA: TGTGCCAGCAGCCCCGGACAGGGGAGCTCTGGGGCCAACGTCCTGACTTTC. Translation: CASSPGQGSSGANVLTF.

In its sample, this clone was seen once. The V call is TRBV18, the J call TRBJ2-3, with 7 bases identical to TRBD1. V shed 3 bases, J shed 4 bases, and the junction held 7 bases outside the gene matches. Germline assignment: CDR1 KGHSH and CDR2 LQKENI. The CDR3 covers 15 residues. Written as DNA, the CDR3 is TGTGCCAGCTCACCCCGGGACAGCGGTGCAGATACGCAGTATTTT. Its translation is CASSPRDSGADTQYF.

The chain combines TRBV6-6 with TRBJ1-4; D is unresolved. The V and J ends lost 7 bases and 13 bases respectively, with 13 bases between them. There are 11 residues in the CDR3. Germline V gene data show CDR1 as MNHNY and CDR2 as SVGAGI (reference sequence). The CDR3 sequence is CASTQAGRLFF. The CDR3 bases are TGTGCCAGCACCCAGGCCGGGAGACTGTTTTTT.

The gene calls are TRBV5-6 and TRBJ2-1; 10 nucleotides line up with TRBD2. This CDR3 region has 16 residues. Germline CDR1 reads SGHDT; CDR2 reads YYEEEE. Unmatched junction bases numbered 11, after V lost 4 bases and J lost 7 bases. The chain's CDR3 is CASSGSLAGRLNEQFF. The CDR3 DNA sequence: TGTGCCAGCAGCGGATCACTAGCGGGAAGGTTAAATGAGCAGTTCTTC.

The V gene is TRBV28, the J gene TRBJ2-7, with 10 bases lining up with TRBD1. Unmatched junction bases numbered 11, after V lost 8 bases and J lost 4 bases. The V gene's germline CDR1 is MDHEN and CDR2 SYDVKM. The CDR3 covers 15 residues. The CDR3 DNA is TGTGCCAGCCGAACCCCCGGGACAGGGGTGTACGAGCAGTACTTC. This encodes CASRTPGTGVYEQYF.

The V call is TRBV5-1, the J call TRBJ1-1, with 8 nucleotides matching TRBD1. Germline CDR1 reads SGHRS; CDR2 reads YFSETQ. Losses at the gene ends were 7 bases for V and 5 bases for J; bases not matched to a gene: 7. The CDR3 is 13 residues long. The CDR3 is CASFGQGGTEAFF. In DNA, the CDR3 is TGCGCCAGCTTCGGACAGGGTGGGACTGAAGCTTTCTTT.

The rearrangement links TRBV5-1 to TRBJ2-2; 7 nucleotides line up with TRBD1. The J segment lost 4 bases and the V segment lost 1 base, leaving 1 base of the junction unmatched. The CDR3 has 14 amino acids. CDR1 and CDR2 from the germline V gene are SGHRS and YFSETQ. The CDR3 here is CASSLQGVTGELFF. The CDR3 DNA reads as TGCGCCAGCAGCTTGCAGGGGGTCACCGGGGAGCTGTTTTTT.

This chain uses TRBV19 with TRBJ1-5, with TRBD1 matching over 8 bases. Germline CDR1 LNHDA, CDR2 SQIVND (reference sequence). V lost 9 bases and J lost 2; bases outside the gene matches: 12. This CDR3 has 16 amino acids. The CDR3 DNA sequence: TGTGCCAGCGGGACAGGTAGGAGTAGGCGCAATCAGCCCCAGCATTTT. It codes for CASGTGRSRRNQPQHF.

The chain couples TRBV5-1 to TRBJ2-7, with a weak D call TRBD1 (5 bases). This CDR3 is 13 amino acids long. Trimming stripped 0 bases from V and 6 bases from J, with 10 bases between. Germline-derived CDR1 and CDR2 are SGHRS and YFSETQ. CDR3 DNA: TGCGCCAGCAGCTTGGCCCCCCAGGGCGAGCAGTACTTC. Protein: CASSLAPQGEQYF.

The chain links TRBV7-2 to TRBJ2-7, with D perhaps TRBD2 (6 bases). The CDR3 runs to 13 residues. Germline V gene data show CDR1 as SGHTA and CDR2 as FQGNSA. With 3 bases removed from V and 3 bases from J, the gap between germline ends came to 9 bases. DNA for the CDR3: TGTGCCAGCAGCTTTGCGCGGGGCTACGAGCAGTACTTC. This encodes CASSFARGYEQYF.

This clone was counted a single time. J is TRBJ2-3 and V is TRBV5-1; 7 bases match TRBD1. V lost 0 bases to trimming and J lost 2 bases; unmatched junction nucleotides: 3. CDR3 size: 15 residues. Germline CDR1 SGHRS, CDR2 YFSETQ. In DNA, the CDR3 is TGCGCCAGCAGCTTGGGAGGGACAGCCACAGATACGCAGTATTTT. This codes for CASSLGGTATDTQYF.

The CDR3 is CASTMRASSTDTQYF. The CDR3 DNA sequence: TGTGCCAGCACGATGCGGGCCTCTAGCACAGATACGCAGTATTTT. V and J are TRBV6-6 and TRBJ2-3; D is perhaps TRBD2 (5 bases). The CDR3 covers 15 residues. V was pared by 7 bases and J by 0 bases, with 14 bases between. Germline V gives CDR1 MNHNY, CDR2 SVGAGI (reference sequence).

This clone appeared a few times. The rearrangement links TRBV6-6 to TRBJ2-7; 7 bases align to TRBD2. V shed 6 bases, J shed 10 bases, and the junction held 9 bases outside the gene matches. Germline V gene sequence: CDR1 MNHNY, CDR2 SVGAGI (reference sequence). The CDR3 runs to 12 residues. CDR3 amino acids: CASSSGGILQYF. CDR3 bases: TGTGCCAGCAGCTCCGGGGGGATCCTTCAGTACTTC.

The rearrangement links TRBV4-1 to TRBJ2-1; D perhaps matches TRBD1 (5 bases). Deletions cut 2 bases from V and 6 bases from J, with 20 bases between. Germline CDR1 and CDR2: MGHRA and YSYEKL. This CDR3 has 17 amino acids. In nucleotides, the CDR3 is TGCGCCAGCAGCCAACCGCGAACAAGGGGTGGGGTCAATGAGCAGTTCTTC. It codes for CASSQPRTRGGVNEQFF.

V and J are TRBV7-8 and TRBJ1-6; TRBD1 matches at 9 bases. Germline lookup yields CDR1 SGHVS and CDR2 FQNEAQ. V dropped 5 bases and J dropped 5; count of bases not matched to a gene: 13. CDR3 size: 18 residues. The CDR3 DNA sequence: TGTGCCAGCAGCCGTTCCGGGACAGGGCCCCGGGATAATTCACCCCTCCACTTT. This gives the protein CASSRSGTGPRDNSPLHF.

A word on this clone: At one end, the junction sequence differs from germline, possibly due to a read error. The chain joins TRBV7-7 to TRBJ2-1; D is possibly TRBD1 (5 bases). CDR1 is SSHAT and CDR2 is FNYEAQ in the germline V gene (reference sequence). This CDR3 contains 15 residues. The CDR3 loop is CASSLGPTSYNEQFF. CDR3 sequence (DNA): TGTGCTAGCAGCCTGGGGCCGACTTCCTACAATGAGCAGTTCTTC.

The chain links TRBV4-1 to TRBJ1-6, with D perhaps matching TRBD1 (5 bases). Germline V gene sequence: CDR1 MGHRA, CDR2 YSYEKL. This CDR3 region has 17 residues. Trimming shortened V by 2 bases and J by 4 bases, and 15 bases separated the two germline ends. The CDR3 sequence is CASSQTHPGNYNSPLHF. Here the CDR3 DNA reads TGCGCCAGCAGCCAAACACACCCAGGGAATTATAATTCACCCCTCCACTTT.

The chain is built from TRBV7-9 and TRBJ2-6; 7 bases align to TRBD1. The CDR3 totals 18 residues. CDR1 is SEHNR, CDR2 FQNEAQ, per germline (reference sequence). V was pared by 8 bases and J by 0 bases, with 13 bases of the junction left unmatched. CDR3 nucleotide sequence: TGTGCCAGCGGACGCTCCGGGACAGCAATCTCTGGGGCCAACGTCCTGACTTTC. Its translation: CASGRSGTAISGANVLTF.